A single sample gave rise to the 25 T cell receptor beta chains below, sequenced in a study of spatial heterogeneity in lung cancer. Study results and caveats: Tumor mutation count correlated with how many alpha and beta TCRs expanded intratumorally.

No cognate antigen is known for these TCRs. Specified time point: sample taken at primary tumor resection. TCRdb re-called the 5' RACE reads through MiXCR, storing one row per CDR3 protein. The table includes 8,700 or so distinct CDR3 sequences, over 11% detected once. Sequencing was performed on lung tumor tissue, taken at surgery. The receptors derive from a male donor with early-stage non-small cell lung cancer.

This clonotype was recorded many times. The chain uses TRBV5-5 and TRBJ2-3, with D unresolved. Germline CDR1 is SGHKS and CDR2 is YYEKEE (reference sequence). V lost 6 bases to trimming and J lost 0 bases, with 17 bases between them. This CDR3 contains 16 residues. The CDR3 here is CASTLRPDLSTDTQYF. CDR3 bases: TGTGCCAGCACCTTACGTCCGGATCTTAGCACAGATACGCAGTATTTT.

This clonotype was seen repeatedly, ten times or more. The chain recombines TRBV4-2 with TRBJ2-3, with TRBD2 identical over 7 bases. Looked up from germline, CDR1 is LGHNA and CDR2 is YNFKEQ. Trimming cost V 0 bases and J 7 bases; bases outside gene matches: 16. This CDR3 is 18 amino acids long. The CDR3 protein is CASSQDLGIAGQKYTQYF. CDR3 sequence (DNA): TGTGCCAGCAGCCAAGATTTAGGAATAGCGGGCCAGAAATATACGCAGTATTTT.

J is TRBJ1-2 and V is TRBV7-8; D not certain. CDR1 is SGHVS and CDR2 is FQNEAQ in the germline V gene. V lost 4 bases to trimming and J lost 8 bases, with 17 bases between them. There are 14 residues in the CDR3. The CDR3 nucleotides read TGTGCCAGCAGCTACCGGGTCGAAACCGGGGGCTACACCTTC. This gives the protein CASSYRVETGGYTF.

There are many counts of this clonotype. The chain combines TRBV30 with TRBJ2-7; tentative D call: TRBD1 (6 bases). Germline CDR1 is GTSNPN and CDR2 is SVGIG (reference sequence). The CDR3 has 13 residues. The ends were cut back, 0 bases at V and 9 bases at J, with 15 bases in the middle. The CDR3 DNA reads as TGTGCCTGGAGTGTACGTTCAGGGGATGGGCAGTACTTC. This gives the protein CAWSVRSGDGQYF.

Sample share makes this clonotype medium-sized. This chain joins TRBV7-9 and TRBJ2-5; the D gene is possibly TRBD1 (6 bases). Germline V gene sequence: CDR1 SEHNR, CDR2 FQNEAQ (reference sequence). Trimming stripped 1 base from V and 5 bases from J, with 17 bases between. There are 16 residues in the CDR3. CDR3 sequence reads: CASSLEWSAGVETQYF. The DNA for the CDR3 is TGTGCCAGCAGCTTAGAATGGTCGGCAGGGGTTGAGACCCAGTACTTC.

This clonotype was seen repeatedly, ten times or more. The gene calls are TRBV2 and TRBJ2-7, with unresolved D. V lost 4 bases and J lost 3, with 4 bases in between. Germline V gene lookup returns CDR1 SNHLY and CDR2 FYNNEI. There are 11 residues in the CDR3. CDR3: CASSGHYEQYF. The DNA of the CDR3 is TGTGCCAGCAGTGGGCACTACGAGCAGTACTTC.

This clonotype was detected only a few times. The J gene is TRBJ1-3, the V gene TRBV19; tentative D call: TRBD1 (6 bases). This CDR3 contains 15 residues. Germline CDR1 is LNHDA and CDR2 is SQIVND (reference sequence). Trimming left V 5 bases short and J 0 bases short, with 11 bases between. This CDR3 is CASSEGVSSGNTIYF. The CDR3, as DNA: TGTGCCAGTAGTGAGGGGGTGAGCTCTGGAAACACCATATATTTT.

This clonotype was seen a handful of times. Written as DNA, the CDR3 is TGTGCCAGCAGCGCGAATGGGGGCCGGCCTGAAGCTTTCTTT. Its translation: CASSANGGRPEAFF. The chain carries TRBV11-3 and TRBJ1-1; tentatively, D is TRBD1 (6 bases). Germline-derived CDR1 and CDR2 are SGHNT and YENEEA. The CDR3 loop spans 14 amino acids. V gave up 5 bases and J gave up 6 bases, with 16 bases separating them.

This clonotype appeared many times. The CDR3 here is CASSLLPGQGAEQYF. The CDR3 DNA reads as TGTGCCAGCAGTCTCCTCCCGGGACAGGGAGCCGAGCAGTACTTC. The chain is built from TRBV27 and TRBJ2-7, with TRBD1 matching 9 bases. The CDR3 length is 15 residues. The germline gives CDR1 MNHEY, CDR2 SMNVEV (reference sequence). The ends lost 5 bases at V and 6 bases at J; junction bases unmatched: 11.

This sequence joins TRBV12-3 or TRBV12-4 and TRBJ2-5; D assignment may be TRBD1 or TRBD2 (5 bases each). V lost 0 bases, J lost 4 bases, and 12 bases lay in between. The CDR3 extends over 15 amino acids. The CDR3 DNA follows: TGTGCCAGCAGTTTAGCGGGGGTGAACCGAGAGACCCAGTACTTC. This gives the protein CASSLAGVNRETQYF.

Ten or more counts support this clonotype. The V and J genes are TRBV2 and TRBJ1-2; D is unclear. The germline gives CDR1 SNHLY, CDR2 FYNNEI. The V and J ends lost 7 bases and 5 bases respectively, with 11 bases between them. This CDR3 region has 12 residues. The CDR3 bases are TGTGCCAGCAAGGTTGAGGTTTATGGCTACACCTTC. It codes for CASKVEVYGYTF.

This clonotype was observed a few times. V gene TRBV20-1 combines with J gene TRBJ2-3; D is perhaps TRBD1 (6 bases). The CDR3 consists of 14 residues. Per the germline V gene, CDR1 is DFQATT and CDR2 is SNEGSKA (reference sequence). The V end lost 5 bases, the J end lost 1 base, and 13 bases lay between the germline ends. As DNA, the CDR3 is TGCAGTGCTTACCAGGGGACCGGCACAGATACGCAGTATTTT. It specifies CSAYQGTGTDTQYF.

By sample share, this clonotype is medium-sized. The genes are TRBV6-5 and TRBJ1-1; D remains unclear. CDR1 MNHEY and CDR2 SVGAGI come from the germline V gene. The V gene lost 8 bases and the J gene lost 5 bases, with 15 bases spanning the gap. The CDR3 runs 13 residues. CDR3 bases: TGTGCCAGCCAATTGCTACCGAGGACTGAAGCTTTCTTT. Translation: CASQLLPRTEAFF.

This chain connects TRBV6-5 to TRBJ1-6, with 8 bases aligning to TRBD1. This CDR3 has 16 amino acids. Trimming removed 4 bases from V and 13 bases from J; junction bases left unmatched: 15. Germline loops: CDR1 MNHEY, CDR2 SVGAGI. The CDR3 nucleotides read TGTGCCAGCAGTTTCAGATCTACAGGGGGGGTTTCGCCCCTCCACTTT. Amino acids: CASSFRSTGGVSPLHF.

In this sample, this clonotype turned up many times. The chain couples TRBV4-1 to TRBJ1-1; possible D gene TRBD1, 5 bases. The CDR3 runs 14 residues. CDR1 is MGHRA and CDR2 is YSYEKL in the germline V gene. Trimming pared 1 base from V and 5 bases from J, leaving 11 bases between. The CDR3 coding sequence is TGCGCCAGCAGCCAAGGAGAGGGGAGAACTGAAGCTTTCTTT. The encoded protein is CASSQGEGRTEAFF.

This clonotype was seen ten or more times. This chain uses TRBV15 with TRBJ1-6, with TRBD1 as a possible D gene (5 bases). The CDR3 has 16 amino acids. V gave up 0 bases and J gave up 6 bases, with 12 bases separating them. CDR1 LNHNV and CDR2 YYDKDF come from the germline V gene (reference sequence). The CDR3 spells CATSRDPPGLNSPLHF. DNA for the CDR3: TGTGCCACCAGCAGAGACCCACCGGGACTTAATTCACCCCTCCACTTT. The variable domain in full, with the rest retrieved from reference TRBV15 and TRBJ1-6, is DAMVIQNPRYQVTQFGKPVTLSCSQTLNHNVMYWYQQKSSQAPKLLFHYYDKDFNNEADTPDNFQSRRPNTSFCFLDIRSPGLGDTAMYLCATSRDPPGLNSPLHFGNGTRLTVT.

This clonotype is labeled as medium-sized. The CDR3, as DNA: TGTGCCAGCAGTTACATCCCGGGGCAGGGAAACTCGAACACTGAAGCTTTCTTT. Translated, it gives CASSYIPGQGNSNTEAFF. The chain combines TRBV6-5 with TRBJ1-1, with a tentative D call TRBD1 (5 bases). V dropped 2 bases and J dropped 1 base, with 20 bases sitting between them. CDR1 is MNHEY and CDR2 is SVGAGI in the germline V gene. The CDR3 sequence is 18 residues long.

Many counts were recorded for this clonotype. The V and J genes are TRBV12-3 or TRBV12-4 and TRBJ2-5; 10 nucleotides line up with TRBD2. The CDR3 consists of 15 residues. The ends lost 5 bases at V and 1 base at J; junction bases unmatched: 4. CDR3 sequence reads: CASSDGTSAQETQYF. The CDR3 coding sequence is TGTGCCAGCAGTGACGGGACTAGCGCCCAAGAGACCCAGTACTTC.

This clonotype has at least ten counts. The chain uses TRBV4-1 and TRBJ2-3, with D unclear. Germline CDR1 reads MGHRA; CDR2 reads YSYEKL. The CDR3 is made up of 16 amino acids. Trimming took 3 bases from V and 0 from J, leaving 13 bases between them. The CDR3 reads CASSHYDILSTDTQYF. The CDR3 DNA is TGCGCCAGCAGCCACTATGATATACTTAGCACAGATACGCAGTATTTT.

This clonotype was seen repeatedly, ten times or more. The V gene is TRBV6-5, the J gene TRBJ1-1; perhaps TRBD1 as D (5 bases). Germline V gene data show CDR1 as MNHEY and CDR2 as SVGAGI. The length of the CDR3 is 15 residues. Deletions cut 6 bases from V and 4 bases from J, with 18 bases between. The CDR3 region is CASRGDLWGSTEAFF. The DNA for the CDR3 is TGTGCCAGCAGAGGGGACTTGTGGGGGAGCACTGAAGCTTTCTTT.

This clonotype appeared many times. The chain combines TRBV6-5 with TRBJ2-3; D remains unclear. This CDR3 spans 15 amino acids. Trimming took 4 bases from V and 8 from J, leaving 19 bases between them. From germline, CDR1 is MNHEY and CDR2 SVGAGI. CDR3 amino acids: CASSSLGPSTVTQYF. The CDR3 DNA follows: TGTGCCAGCAGTTCCCTAGGACCCTCGACGGTTACGCAGTATTTT.

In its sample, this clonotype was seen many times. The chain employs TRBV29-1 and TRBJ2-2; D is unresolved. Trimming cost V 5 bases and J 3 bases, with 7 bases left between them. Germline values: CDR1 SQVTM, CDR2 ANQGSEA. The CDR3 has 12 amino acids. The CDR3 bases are TGCAGCGTTCGGCAGGACACCGGGGAGCTGTTTTTT. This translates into CSVRQDTGELFF.

CDR3 sequence (DNA): TGTGCCAGCAGCCGGACAGTAGCGATCACTGAAGCTTTCTTT. Amino acids: CASSRTVAITEAFF. The chain is built from TRBV14 and TRBJ1-1; D is perhaps TRBD1 (6 bases). This CDR3 is 14 amino acids long. V gave up 4 bases and J gave up 4 bases, with 13 bases separating them. The germline gives CDR1 SGHDN, CDR2 FVKESK.

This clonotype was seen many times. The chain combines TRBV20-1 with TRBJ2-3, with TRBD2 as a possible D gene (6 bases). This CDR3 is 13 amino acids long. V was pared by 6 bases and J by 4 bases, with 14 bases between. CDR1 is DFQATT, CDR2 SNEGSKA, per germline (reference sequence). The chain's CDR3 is CSAEWRGPDTQYF. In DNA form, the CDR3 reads TGCAGTGCCGAGTGGAGGGGCCCAGATACGCAGTATTTT.

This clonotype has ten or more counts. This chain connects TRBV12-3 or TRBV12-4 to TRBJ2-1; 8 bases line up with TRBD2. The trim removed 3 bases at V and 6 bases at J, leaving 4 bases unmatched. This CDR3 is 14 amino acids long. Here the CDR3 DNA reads TGTGCCAGCAGTTTTTCGAGCGGGGGCAATGAGCAGTTCTTC. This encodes CASSFSSGGNEQFF.